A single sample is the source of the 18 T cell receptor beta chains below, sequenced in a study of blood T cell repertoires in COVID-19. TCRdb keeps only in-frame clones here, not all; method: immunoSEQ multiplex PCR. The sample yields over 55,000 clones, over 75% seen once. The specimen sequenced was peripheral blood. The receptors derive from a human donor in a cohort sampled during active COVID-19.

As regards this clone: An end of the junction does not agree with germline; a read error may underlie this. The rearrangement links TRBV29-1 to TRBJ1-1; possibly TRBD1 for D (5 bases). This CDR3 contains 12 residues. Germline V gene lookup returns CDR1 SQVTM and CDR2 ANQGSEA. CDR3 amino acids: CSVLKGNAEAFF. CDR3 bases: TGCAGCGTGCTGAAGGGGAACGCTGAAGCTTTCTTT.

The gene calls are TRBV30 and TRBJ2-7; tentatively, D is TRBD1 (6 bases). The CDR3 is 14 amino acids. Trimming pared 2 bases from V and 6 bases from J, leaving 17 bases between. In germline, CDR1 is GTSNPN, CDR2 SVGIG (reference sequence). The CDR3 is CAWSSQGLSGEQYF. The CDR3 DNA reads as TGTGCCTGGAGTTCGCAGGGGTTATCGGGCGAGCAGTACTTC.

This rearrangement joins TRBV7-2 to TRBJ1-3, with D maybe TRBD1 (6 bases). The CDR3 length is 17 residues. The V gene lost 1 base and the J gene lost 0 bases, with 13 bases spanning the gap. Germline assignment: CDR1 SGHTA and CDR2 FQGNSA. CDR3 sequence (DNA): TGTGCCAGCAGCTTAGTAGGACAGAGGAGCTCTGGAAACACCATATATTTT. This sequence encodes CASSLVGQRSSGNTIYF.

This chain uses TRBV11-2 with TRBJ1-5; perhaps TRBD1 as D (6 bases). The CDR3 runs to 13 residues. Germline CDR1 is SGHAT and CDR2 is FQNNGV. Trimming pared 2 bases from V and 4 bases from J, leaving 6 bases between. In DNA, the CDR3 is TGTGCCAGCAGCTTACAGGGGAATCAGCCCCAGCATTTT. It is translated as CASSLQGNQPQHF.

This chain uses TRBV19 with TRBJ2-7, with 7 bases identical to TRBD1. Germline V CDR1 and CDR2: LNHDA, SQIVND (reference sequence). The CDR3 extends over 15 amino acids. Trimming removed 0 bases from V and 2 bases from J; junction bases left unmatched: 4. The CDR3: CASSIDGRGTYEQYF. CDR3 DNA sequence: TGTGCCAGTAGTATAGATGGCAGGGGGACCTACGAGCAGTACTTC.

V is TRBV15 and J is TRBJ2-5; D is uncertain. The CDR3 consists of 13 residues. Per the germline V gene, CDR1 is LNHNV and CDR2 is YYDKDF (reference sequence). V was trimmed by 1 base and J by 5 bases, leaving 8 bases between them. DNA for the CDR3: TGTGCCACCAGCAGAGTGTCGCGGGAGACCCAGTACTTC. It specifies CATSRVSRETQYF. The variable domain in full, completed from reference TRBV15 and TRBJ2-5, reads DAMVIQNPRYQVTQFGKPVTLSCSQTLNHNVMYWYQQKSSQAPKLLFHYYDKDFNNEADTPDNFQSRRPNTSFCFLDIRSPGLGDTAMYLCATSRVSRETQYFGPGTRLLVL.

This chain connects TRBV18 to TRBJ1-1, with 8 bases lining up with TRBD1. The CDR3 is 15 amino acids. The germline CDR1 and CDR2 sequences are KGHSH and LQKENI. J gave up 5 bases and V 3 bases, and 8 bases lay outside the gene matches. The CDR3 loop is CASSPGGQGLTEAFF. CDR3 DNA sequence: TGTGCCAGCTCACCCGGAGGACAGGGTTTGACTGAAGCTTTCTTT.

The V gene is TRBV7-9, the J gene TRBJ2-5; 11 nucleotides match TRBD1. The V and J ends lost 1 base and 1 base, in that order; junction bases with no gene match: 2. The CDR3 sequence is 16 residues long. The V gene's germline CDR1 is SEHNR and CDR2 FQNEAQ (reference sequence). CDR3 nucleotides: TGTGCCAGCAGCTTAGGAGGGACAGGGGGCCAAGAGACCCAGTACTTC. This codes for CASSLGGTGGQETQYF.

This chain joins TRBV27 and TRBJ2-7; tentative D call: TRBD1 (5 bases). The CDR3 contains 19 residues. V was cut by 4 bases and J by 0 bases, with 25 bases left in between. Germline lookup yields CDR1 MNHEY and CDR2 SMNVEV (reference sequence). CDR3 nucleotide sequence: TGTGCCAGCAGTTACCCCCATCCAGACAGAGGCCCCATCTCCTACGAGCAGTACTTC. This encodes CASSYPHPDRGPISYEQYF.

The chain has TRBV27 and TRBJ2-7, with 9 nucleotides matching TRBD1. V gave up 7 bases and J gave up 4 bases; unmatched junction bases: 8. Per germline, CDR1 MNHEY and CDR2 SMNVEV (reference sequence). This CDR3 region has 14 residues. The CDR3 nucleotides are TGTGCCAGCACCACAGGGGGCTACCCTTACGAGCAGTACTTC. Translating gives CASTTGGYPYEQYF.

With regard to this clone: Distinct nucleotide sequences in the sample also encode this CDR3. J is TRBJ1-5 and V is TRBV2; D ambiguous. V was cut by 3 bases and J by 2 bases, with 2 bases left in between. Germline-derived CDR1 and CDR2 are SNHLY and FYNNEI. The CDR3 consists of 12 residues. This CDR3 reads CASSDGNQPQHF. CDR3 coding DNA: TGTGCCAGCAGTGACGGCAATCAGCCCCAGCATTTT.

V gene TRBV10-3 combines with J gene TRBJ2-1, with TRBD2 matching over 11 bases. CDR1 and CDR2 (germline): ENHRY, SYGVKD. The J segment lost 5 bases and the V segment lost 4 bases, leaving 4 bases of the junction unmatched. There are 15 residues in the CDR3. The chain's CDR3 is CAISGGLAENNEQFF. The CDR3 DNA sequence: TGTGCCATCAGTGGGGGACTAGCGGAGAACAATGAGCAGTTCTTC.

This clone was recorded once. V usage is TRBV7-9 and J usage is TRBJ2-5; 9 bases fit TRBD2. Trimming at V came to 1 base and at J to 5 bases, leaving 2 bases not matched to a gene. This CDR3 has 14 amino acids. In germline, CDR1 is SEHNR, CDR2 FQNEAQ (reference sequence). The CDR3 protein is CASSLVAGGETQYF. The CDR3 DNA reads TGTGCCAGCAGCTTAGTTGCGGGGGGGGAGACCCAGTACTTC.

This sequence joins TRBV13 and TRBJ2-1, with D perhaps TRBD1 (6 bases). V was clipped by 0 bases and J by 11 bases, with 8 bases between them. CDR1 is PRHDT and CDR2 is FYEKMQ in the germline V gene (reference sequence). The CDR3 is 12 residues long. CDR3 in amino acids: CASSLGQGKQFF. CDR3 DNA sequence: TGTGCCAGCAGCTTAGGACAGGGTAAGCAGTTCTTC.

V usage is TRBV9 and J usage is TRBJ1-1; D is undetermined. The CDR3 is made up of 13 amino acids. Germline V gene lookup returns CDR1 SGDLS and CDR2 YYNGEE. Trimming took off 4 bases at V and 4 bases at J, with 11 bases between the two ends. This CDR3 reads CASSSWSGTEAFF. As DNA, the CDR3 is TGTGCCAGCAGCTCGTGGTCGGGCACTGAAGCTTTCTTT.

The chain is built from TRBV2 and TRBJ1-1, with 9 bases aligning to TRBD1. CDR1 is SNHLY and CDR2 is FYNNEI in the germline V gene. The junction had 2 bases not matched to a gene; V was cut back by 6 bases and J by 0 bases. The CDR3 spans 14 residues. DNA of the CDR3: TGTGCCAGCAGCAGACAGGGGGTGAACACTGAAGCTTTCTTT. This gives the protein CASSRQGVNTEAFF.

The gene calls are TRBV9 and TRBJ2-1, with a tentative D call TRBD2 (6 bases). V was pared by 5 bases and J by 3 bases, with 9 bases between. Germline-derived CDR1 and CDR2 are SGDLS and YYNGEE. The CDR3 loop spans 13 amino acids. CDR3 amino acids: CASRGLDYNEQFF. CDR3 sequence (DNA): TGTGCCAGCAGGGGACTGGACTACAATGAGCAGTTCTTC.

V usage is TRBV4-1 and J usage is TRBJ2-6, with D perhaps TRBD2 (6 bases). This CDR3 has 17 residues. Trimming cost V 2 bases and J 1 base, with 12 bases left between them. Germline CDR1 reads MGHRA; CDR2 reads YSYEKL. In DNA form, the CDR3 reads TGCGCCAGCAGCCAACCACTCGGGGGATCTGGGGCCAACGTCCTGACTTTC. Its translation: CASSQPLGGSGANVLTF.